The sequence of this T cell receptor beta chain was determined in a study of tumor-infiltrating lymphocytes in localized non-small cell lung cancer. Turning to the study itself: Some samples were collected after neoadjuvant chemotherapy; smokers, never-smokers and several histologies were included. Study findings and constraints: TCR sequencing covered a subset of patients with enough tissue. IM1 and IM2 tumors showed no difference in T-cell fraction.

The CDR3 spans 16 residues. Trimming removed 0 bases from V and 4 bases from J; junction bases left unmatched: 2. In germline, CDR1 is MNHEY, CDR2 SMNVEV (reference sequence). Points on this clone: Its target is not known.

Clones were read by immunoSEQ multiplex PCR, and TCRdb kept only the in-frame ones, dropping some. The table shows about 24,000 clones, with about three fifths occurring only once. This TCR derives from a human donor with non-small cell lung cancer. The sequencing sample was made of lung tumor tissue. The chain recombines TRBV27 with TRBJ2-1, with 11 positions matching TRBD2. CDR3: CASSLSTSGSYNEQFF. CDR3 sequence (DNA): TGTGCCAGCAGTTTATCCACTAGCGGGAGTTACAATGAGCAGTTCTTC.